Listed below are T cell receptor beta chains from one sample, sequenced in a study of blood T cells in healthy people across ages. Each CDR3 protein is one row after TCRdb ran MiXCR on the 5' RACE reads. The sample holds more than 1.4 million distinct CDR3 sequences; 42% are singletons and the top ten take under 8%. The sequencing sample was made of blood. These receptors all come from a woman younger than 30 in good health. Each CDR3 is given with its conserved first and last residue. D genes are given only for firm matches. Not all rows give a size; the values are once, few, many and, for expanded clones, a class.

D: TRBD2
V: TRBV4-1
size: -
J: TRBJ2-1
CDR3: CASSQSSGGAYLNEQFF
DNA: TGCGCCAGCAGCCAATCTAGCGGGGGGGCCTACTTGAATGAGCAGTTCTTC

D: -
V: TRBV20-1
size: -
J: TRBJ2-7
CDR3: CSATGPPLNPLTLYEQYF
DNA: TGCAGTGCCACCGGGCCCCCCTTAAACCCGCTCACCCTTTACGAGCAGTACTTC

D: TRBD2
V: TRBV7-2
size: -
J: TRBJ2-7
CDR3: CASSQYLAGVSEQYF
DNA: TGTGCCAGCAGCCAATACCTGGCGGGAGTGTCCGAGCAGTACTTC

D: TRBD1
V: TRBV5-4
size: -
J: TRBJ2-6
CDR3: CASSLSITGAPGANVLTF
DNA: TGTGCCAGCAGCTTGAGTATAACAGGGGCGCCCGGGGCCAACGTCCTGACTTTC

D: -
V: TRBV11-2
size: -
J: TRBJ1-5
CDR3: CASSLEGAGGSNQPQHF
DNA: TGTGCCAGCAGCTTAGAGGGGGCCGGCGGTAGCAATCAGCCCCAGCATTTT

D: -
V: TRBV14
size: -
J: TRBJ1-2
CDR3: CASSQGRVYGYTF
DNA: TGTGCCAGCAGCCAAGGCCGGGTCTATGGCTACACCTTC

D: -
V: TRBV30
size: -
J: TRBJ2-7
CDR3: CAWRGQKYEQYF
DNA: TGTGCCTGGAGGGGGCAGAAATACGAGCAGTACTTC

D: TRBD2
V: TRBV4-2
size: many
J: TRBJ2-1
CDR3: CASSQDASGMGNEQFF
DNA: TGTGCCAGCAGCCAAGATGCTAGCGGGATGGGGAATGAGCAGTTCTTC

D: -
V: TRBV5-6
size: few
J: TRBJ2-1
CDR3: CASSGRIDSYNEQFF
DNA: TGTGCCAGCAGCGGCAGGATCGACTCCTACAATGAGCAGTTCTTC

D: -
V: TRBV20-1
size: -
J: TRBJ2-6
CDR3: CSAREGGPGANVLTF
DNA: TGCAGTGCTAGAGAAGGGGGGCCTGGGGCCAACGTCCTGACTTTC

D: -
V: TRBV20-1
size: -
J: TRBJ2-1
CDR3: CSARSTVGGYNEQFF
DNA: TGCAGTGCTAGGTCCACAGTGGGGGGTTACAATGAGCAGTTCTTC

D: -
V: TRBV7-2
size: -
J: TRBJ2-5
CDR3: CASSLALAETQYF
DNA: TGTGCCAGCAGCTTAGCTCTAGCGGAGACCCAGTACTTC

D: -
V: TRBV20-1
size: few
J: TRBJ2-3
CDR3: CSARADFTDTQYF
DNA: TGCAGTGCTAGAGCGGACTTCACAGATACGCAGTATTTT

D: -
V: TRBV9
size: -
J: TRBJ2-1
CDR3: CASSPLEYNEQFF
DNA: TGTGCCAGCAGCCCCCTAGAGTACAATGAGCAGTTCTTC

D: -
V: TRBV7-2
size: few
J: TRBJ2-3
CDR3: CASSFPQTTDTQYF
DNA: TGTGCCAGCAGCTTTCCCCAGACCACAGATACGCAGTATTTT

D: -
V: TRBV6-1
size: -
J: TRBJ1-2
CDR3: CAGGVHYRKTIGYTF
DNA: TGTGCCGGCGGGGTCCACTACCGTAAGACGATCGGCTACACCTTC

D: -
V: TRBV28
size: -
J: TRBJ1-3
CDR3: CASSTGSRVSGNTIYF
DNA: TGTGCAAGCAGTACCGGGTCCCGCGTCTCTGGAAACACCATATATTTT

D: -
V: TRBV4-1
size: few
J: TRBJ2-7
CDR3: CASSQDQGESYEQYF
DNA: TGCGCCAGCAGCCAAGATCAGGGCGAATCCTACGAGCAGTACTTC

D: TRBD2
V: TRBV2
size: few
J: TRBJ2-7
CDR3: CASSVGREGYEQYF
DNA: TGTGCCAGCAGTGTCGGGAGGGAGGGGTACGAGCAGTACTTC

D: -
V: TRBV6-2/TRBV6-3
size: few
J: TRBJ2-7
CDR3: CASSYSPNYEQYF
DNA: TGTGCCAGCAGTTACTCCCCTAACTACGAGCAGTACTTC

D: -
V: TRBV7-8
size: few
J: TRBJ1-1
CDR3: CASSLYGPDVNTEAFF
DNA: TGTGCCAGCAGCTTATATGGTCCGGATGTGAACACTGAAGCTTTCTTT

D: -
V: TRBV2
size: -
J: TRBJ2-2
CDR3: CASTRETGELFF
DNA: TGTGCCAGCACCAGGGAAACCGGGGAGCTGTTTTTT

D: TRBD1
V: TRBV7-2
size: -
J: TRBJ2-1
CDR3: CASSLDRGRDNEQFF
DNA: TGTGCCAGCAGCTTAGACAGGGGGCGAGACAATGAGCAGTTCTTC

D: -
V: TRBV5-1
size: -
J: TRBJ2-3
CDR3: CASSLERKTVGPNLTDTQYF
DNA: TGCGCCAGCAGCTTGGAGCGAAAAACCGTGGGCCCCAACCTCACAGATACGCAGTATTTT

D: TRBD2
V: TRBV6-5
size: -
J: TRBJ2-1
CDR3: CASSPVAGGQDEQFF
DNA: TGTGCCAGCAGTCCAGTAGCGGGAGGGCAGGATGAGCAGTTCTTC

D: -
V: TRBV2
size: -
J: TRBJ1-2
CDR3: CASSEALGGGYTF
DNA: TGTGCCAGCAGTGAAGCCTTAGGGGGTGGCTACACCTTC